The T cell receptor (beta chain) under discussion was sequenced for a study of cytomegalovirus exposure and HLA in healthy donors. Overall study: There were roughly 110 million unique TCR beta sequences, drawn from roughly 200 million T cells, in an earlier analysis.

Study observations and caveats: It is likely that the observed cluster of highly shared sequence variants was a sequencing artifact. In an earlier analysis, productive rearrangement rates for most beta V segments clustered near 87% or 30%. A link between a missense DCLRE1C variant and TCR beta V- and J-gene trimming emerged from a later analysis.

The PCR was carried out with 60 Vbeta primers and 13 Jbeta primers. Profiling relied on immunoSEQ multiplex PCR, and the TCRdb table lists in-frame clones only, not all of them. This sample lists tens of thousands of clones; its ten largest clones have roughly 4%. Turning to this clone: Its cognate antigen is unknown.

The sample consisted of PBMCs. The receptor comes from a male donor in good health and CMV-seronegative.

The CDR3 DNA follows: TGTGCCAGCTCGTCGTTTAGCTCCTACGAGCAGTACTTC. The encoded protein is CASSSFSSYEQYF. This chain uses TRBV27 with TRBJ2-7; no clear D. Trimming left V 8 bases short and J 0 bases short, with 11 bases between. Germline assignment: CDR1 MNHEY and CDR2 SMNVEV (reference sequence). The CDR3 is 13 amino acids.